The T cell receptor (beta chain) described here comes from a study of blood T cell repertoires in COVID-19. Profiling relied on immunoSEQ multiplex PCR, and the TCRdb table lists in-frame clones only, not all of them. The top ten hold 6.5% to 8.5% of the sample, which has some 530,000 clones, less than 90% seen once. The clonotype comes from a woman aged 60-75 years who had recovered from COVID-19. Input material: PBMCs or T cells enriched from blood (not recorded which).

The CDR3 DNA is TGTGCAAGTCGCTCGTCCCGGGACAGGGCCGGCAGGGAAAAACTGTTTTTT. Protein product: CASRSSRDRAGREKLFF. The chain carries TRBV12-2 and TRBJ1-4; the D call TRBD1 from the table was never checked on the DNA. TRBV12-2 is classified as a pseudogene. The CDR3 totals 17 residues.